The rows below give T cell receptor beta chains drawn from one sample of a study of identical twins. Each CDR3 protein gets one entry after TCRdb re-called the 5' RACE reads with MiXCR. The sample holds approximately 690,000 distinct CDR3 sequences; approximately 6.1% are singletons and the top ten take around 2%. The sample taken for sequencing was naive T cells sorted from blood. These receptors were obtained from a man aged 18-30 years in good health. The CDR3 runs from the conserved cysteine through the conserved F or W. The D gene is left open where the match is weak. Size tells how often a clone was seen (once, few, many) or the class of an expanded clone, and some rows leave it out.

j_gene: TRBJ2-3
abundance: many
v_gene: TRBV9
d_gene: -
CDR3aa: CASTFRGIDTDTQYF
CDR3nt: TGTGCCAGCACCTTCAGGGGAATCGACACAGATACGCAGTATTTT

j_gene: TRBJ2-1
abundance: many
v_gene: TRBV29-1
d_gene: -
CDR3aa: CSVEPGADEQFF
CDR3nt: TGCAGCGTAGAACCCGGTGCGGATGAGCAGTTCTTC

j_gene: TRBJ2-1
abundance: -
v_gene: TRBV5-5
d_gene: -
CDR3aa: CASSWTGIPSEQFF
CDR3nt: TGTGCCAGCAGCTGGACCGGGATCCCCAGTGAGCAGTTCTTC

j_gene: TRBJ2-3
abundance: -
v_gene: TRBV7-9
d_gene: TRBD1
CDR3aa: CASSSGQVSDTQYF
CDR3nt: TGTGCCAGCAGCTCGGGACAGGTCTCAGATACGCAGTATTTT

j_gene: TRBJ1-1
abundance: few
v_gene: TRBV4-1
d_gene: -
CDR3aa: CASSQVRDLPEAFF
CDR3nt: TGCGCCAGCAGCCAAGTTAGGGATTTGCCTGAAGCTTTCTTT

j_gene: TRBJ1-2
abundance: few
v_gene: TRBV29-1
d_gene: TRBD1
CDR3aa: CSVSDRVREGYTF
CDR3nt: TGCAGCGTTTCGGACAGGGTACGGGAAGGCTACACCTTC

j_gene: TRBJ2-5
abundance: -
v_gene: TRBV11-2
d_gene: -
CDR3aa: CASSLGQILQETQYF
CDR3nt: TGTGCCAGCAGCTTAGGACAGATCCTCCAAGAGACCCAGTACTTC

j_gene: TRBJ2-5
abundance: few
v_gene: TRBV20-1
d_gene: TRBD2
CDR3aa: CSARGTGTSGKETQYF
CDR3nt: TGCAGTGCGAGGGGGACCGGGACTAGCGGAAAAGAGACCCAGTACTTC

j_gene: TRBJ2-1
abundance: many
v_gene: TRBV29-1
d_gene: TRBD2
CDR3aa: CSVHPRGSGIFDEQFF
CDR3nt: TGCAGCGTACACCCTCGGGGTAGCGGGATATTCGATGAGCAGTTCTTC

j_gene: TRBJ1-2
abundance: many
v_gene: TRBV25-1
d_gene: -
CDR3aa: CASSVANYGYTF
CDR3nt: TGTGCCAGCAGTGTGGCCAACTATGGCTACACCTTC

j_gene: TRBJ2-7
abundance: -
v_gene: TRBV4-2
d_gene: -
CDR3aa: CASSQDGRYKQYF
CDR3nt: TGTGCCAGCAGCCAAGATGGGCGGTACAAGCAGTACTTC

j_gene: TRBJ2-7
abundance: many
v_gene: TRBV28
d_gene: TRBD1
CDR3aa: CASSYYRGSEQYF
CDR3nt: TGTGCCAGCAGTTACTACAGGGGGTCCGAGCAGTACTTC

j_gene: TRBJ2-7
abundance: -
v_gene: TRBV6-1
d_gene: -
CDR3aa: CASSEVAREQYF
CDR3nt: TGTGCCAGCAGTGAGGTAGCTCGCGAGCAGTACTTC

j_gene: TRBJ2-3
abundance: -
v_gene: TRBV12-3/TRBV12-4
d_gene: -
CDR3aa: CASSYTGMSTDTQYF
CDR3nt: TGTGCCAGCAGTTACACAGGGATGAGCACAGATACGCAGTATTTT

j_gene: TRBJ1-1
abundance: many
v_gene: TRBV12-3/TRBV12-4
d_gene: -
CDR3aa: CASTLTGLNTEAFF
CDR3nt: TGTGCCAGCACCTTGACAGGCTTGAACACTGAAGCTTTCTTT

j_gene: TRBJ2-1
abundance: few
v_gene: TRBV3-1
d_gene: -
CDR3aa: CASSQGFAIGKRNEQFF
CDR3nt: TGTGCCAGCAGCCAAGGGTTTGCGATCGGGAAGAGGAATGAGCAGTTCTTC

j_gene: TRBJ1-4
abundance: many
v_gene: TRBV6-5
d_gene: -
CDR3aa: CASSYRRGNNEKLFF
CDR3nt: TGTGCCAGCAGTTACCGTAGGGGCAATAATGAAAAACTGTTTTTT

j_gene: TRBJ2-1
abundance: -
v_gene: TRBV11-3
d_gene: TRBD2
CDR3aa: CASSLWKREGGEQFF
CDR3nt: TGTGCCAGCAGCTTATGGAAGCGGGAGGGCGGGGAGCAGTTCTTC

j_gene: TRBJ2-1
abundance: many
v_gene: TRBV6-6
d_gene: -
CDR3aa: CASIGTAYNEQFF
CDR3nt: TGTGCCAGCATCGGGACGGCTTACAATGAGCAGTTCTTC

j_gene: TRBJ2-7
abundance: -
v_gene: TRBV6-5
d_gene: -
CDR3aa: CASSLAPRGATSYEQYF
CDR3nt: TGTGCCAGCAGTTTGGCCCCCAGGGGGGCCACTTCCTACGAGCAGTACTTC

j_gene: TRBJ2-3
abundance: many
v_gene: TRBV5-1
d_gene: -
CDR3aa: CASSLSGGTDTQYF
CDR3nt: TGTGCCAGCAGCTTATCGGGAGGCACAGATACGCAGTATTTT

j_gene: TRBJ2-2
abundance: many
v_gene: TRBV11-3
d_gene: TRBD2
CDR3aa: CASSLLSGLAVNTGELFF
CDR3nt: TGTGCCAGCAGCTTATTGTCGGGACTAGCGGTGAACACCGGGGAGCTGTTTTTT

j_gene: TRBJ2-7
abundance: many
v_gene: TRBV28
d_gene: TRBD2
CDR3aa: CASSQKLAGEYEQYF
CDR3nt: TGTGCCAGCAGTCAAAAGCTAGCGGGAGAGTACGAGCAGTACTTC

j_gene: TRBJ2-1
abundance: many
v_gene: TRBV7-9
d_gene: -
CDR3aa: CASSLGRTEQFF
CDR3nt: TGTGCCAGCAGCTTGGGCAGAACAGAGCAGTTCTTC

j_gene: TRBJ1-1
abundance: many
v_gene: TRBV12-3/TRBV12-4
d_gene: -
CDR3aa: CASRPLTGGYTEAFF
CDR3nt: TGTGCCAGCAGGCCCTTGACAGGAGGGTACACTGAAGCTTTCTTT

j_gene: TRBJ1-6
abundance: few
v_gene: TRBV7-9
d_gene: -
CDR3aa: CASSLWFGTKQSPLHF
CDR3nt: TGTGCCAGCAGCTTATGGTTCGGGACTAAGCAGTCACCCCTCCACTTT

j_gene: TRBJ1-2
abundance: many
v_gene: TRBV29-1
d_gene: -
CDR3aa: CSGRTDYGYTF
CDR3nt: TGCAGTGGACGGACGGACTATGGCTACACCTTC

j_gene: TRBJ2-7
abundance: many
v_gene: TRBV29-1
d_gene: TRBD2
CDR3aa: CSVGDGGRTYEQYF
CDR3nt: TGCAGCGTTGGGGACGGCGGGAGGACATACGAGCAGTACTTC

j_gene: TRBJ1-6
abundance: -
v_gene: TRBV2
d_gene: -
CDR3aa: CASRRTRTYNSPLHF
CDR3nt: TGTGCCAGCAGACGGACACGCACTTATAATTCACCCCTCCACTTT

j_gene: TRBJ2-1
abundance: few
v_gene: TRBV25-1
d_gene: -
CDR3aa: CASSDGGFNNEQFF
CDR3nt: TGTGCCAGCAGTGACGGGGGATTCAACAATGAGCAGTTCTTC

j_gene: TRBJ1-1
abundance: -
v_gene: TRBV12-5
d_gene: TRBD1
CDR3aa: CASGLYTGGLLNTEAFF
CDR3nt: TGTGCTAGTGGTTTGTACACAGGGGGCCTACTGAACACTGAAGCTTTCTTT

j_gene: TRBJ1-5
abundance: -
v_gene: TRBV20-1
d_gene: -
CDR3aa: CSARDPLAGADQPQHF
CDR3nt: TGCAGTGCTAGAGACCCCTTGGCGGGGGCGGATCAGCCCCAGCATTTT

j_gene: TRBJ1-5
abundance: -
v_gene: TRBV28
d_gene: TRBD1
CDR3aa: CASSPGTGESYQPQHF
CDR3nt: TGTGCCAGCAGTCCGGGGACAGGGGAAAGTTATCAGCCCCAGCATTTT

j_gene: TRBJ1-1
abundance: many
v_gene: TRBV5-1
d_gene: -
CDR3aa: CASSEGPNTEAFF
CDR3nt: TGCGCCAGCAGCGAGGGACCGAACACTGAAGCTTTCTTT

j_gene: TRBJ2-1
abundance: -
v_gene: TRBV12-3/TRBV12-4
d_gene: TRBD2
CDR3aa: CASSFIAGDPEQFF
CDR3nt: TGTGCCAGCAGTTTCATAGCGGGAGACCCAGAGCAGTTCTTC

j_gene: TRBJ1-3
abundance: many
v_gene: TRBV12-3/TRBV12-4
d_gene: -
CDR3aa: CASSLNPFSGNTIYF
CDR3nt: TGTGCCAGCAGTTTAAACCCGTTCTCTGGAAACACCATATATTTT

j_gene: TRBJ1-5
abundance: -
v_gene: TRBV2
d_gene: -
CDR3aa: CASTPGNSGNQPQHF
CDR3nt: TGTGCCAGCACCCCCGGGAATAGCGGCAATCAGCCCCAGCATTTT

j_gene: TRBJ1-1
abundance: few
v_gene: TRBV7-9
d_gene: -
CDR3aa: CASTSMKQFHPTEAFF
CDR3nt: TGTGCCAGCACCTCAATGAAACAATTTCATCCCACTGAAGCTTTCTTT

j_gene: TRBJ1-3
abundance: many
v_gene: TRBV5-5
d_gene: -
CDR3aa: CASSLVGIHGNTIYF
CDR3nt: TGTGCCAGCAGCTTGGTAGGGATTCACGGAAACACCATATATTTT

j_gene: TRBJ2-1
abundance: many
v_gene: TRBV10-3
d_gene: -
CDR3aa: CAISDGGQQFF
CDR3nt: TGTGCCATCAGTGATGGTGGTCAGCAGTTCTTC

j_gene: TRBJ2-1
abundance: -
v_gene: TRBV12-3/TRBV12-4
d_gene: TRBD2
CDR3aa: CASSSNREAGGLNEQFF
CDR3nt: TGTGCCAGCAGCTCAAATCGTGAAGCGGGAGGGCTGAATGAGCAGTTCTTC

j_gene: TRBJ1-2
abundance: few
v_gene: TRBV6-1
d_gene: TRBD1
CDR3aa: CAASPGQWGYGYTF
CDR3nt: TGTGCCGCATCACCGGGACAGTGGGGCTATGGCTACACCTTC